This section outlines one TCR beta chain sequence together with its context. The same CDR3 arises from other DNA sequences in this sample as well. The method was immunoSEQ multiplex PCR; TCRdb's version includes in-frame clones alone and lacks a portion of them. The data contain about 2 million clones, about 94% of them singletons. V lost 1 base, J lost 2 bases, and 6 bases lay in between. Germline values: CDR1 MGHRA, CDR2 YSYEKL. The CDR3 totals 13 residues. The data originate from a study of shared clonotypes between healthy human individuals. Terminally differentiated effector memory CD45RA+ cells were excluded from the naive CD8 cells, which were CD45RO-negative and positively selected for CCR7.

The receptor's source is a man younger than 35 in good health. The sequenced material came from naive CD8+ T cells sorted from blood. The rearrangement uses TRBV4-1 and TRBJ2-7; D is ambiguous. The CDR3 here is CASSQVATYEQYF. The CDR3, as DNA: TGCGCCAGCAGCCAAGTAGCAACCTACGAGCAGTACTTC.